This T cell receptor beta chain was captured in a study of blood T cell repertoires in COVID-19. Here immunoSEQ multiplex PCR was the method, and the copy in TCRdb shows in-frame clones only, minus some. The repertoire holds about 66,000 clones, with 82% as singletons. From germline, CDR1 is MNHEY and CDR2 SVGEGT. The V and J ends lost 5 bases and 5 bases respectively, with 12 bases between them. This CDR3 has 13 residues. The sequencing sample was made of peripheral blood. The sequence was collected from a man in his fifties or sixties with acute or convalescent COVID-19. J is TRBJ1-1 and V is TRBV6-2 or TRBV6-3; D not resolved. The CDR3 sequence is CASSPSRTTEAFF. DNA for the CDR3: TGTGCCAGCAGTCCCTCAAGAACAACTGAAGCTTTCTTT.